This passage covers 29 T cell receptor beta chains from one sample sequenced in a study of T cells in Graves' hyperthyroidism and ophthalmopathy (dated by TCRdb to between 2019 and 2020). Library construction relied on multiplex PCR. This sample was sequenced with an Illumina HiSeq 2000. TCR beta CDR3 regions were amplified from RNA transcripts. The TCR CDR3 was subjected to a first round of RT-PCR using the HTBI primer set and the Qiagen OneStep RT-PCR kit. The public reads were reprocessed in TCRdb via fastp at Q25 and MiXCR, keeping in-frame beta chains. All rows with the same CDR3 protein become a single entry with the most common DNA and genes. The sample has about 350,000 distinct CDR3 sequences on record, 11% to 15% of them singletons. The ten largest clones add up to approximately 25% of the sample. Sequencing was carried out using blood. The origin of the receptors is a woman in her 30s with Graves' hyperthyroidism.

This clonotype has a count of ten or more. The chain carries TRBV12-3 or TRBV12-4 and TRBJ1-5, with 9 positions matching TRBD1. Losses at the gene ends were 4 bases for V and 7 bases for J; bases not matched to a gene: 2. The CDR3 loop spans 13 amino acids. The chain's CDR3 is CASSSDRGQPQHF. The CDR3 bases are TGTGCCAGCAGTTCGGACAGGGGACAGCCCCAGCATTTT.

The chain couples TRBV2 to TRBJ2-7, with a possible D match to TRBD1 (5 bases). The germline V gene has CDR1 SNHLY and CDR2 FYNNEI. The CDR3 sequence is 14 residues long. The V end lost 8 bases, the J end lost 4 bases, and 18 bases lay between the germline ends. CDR3 sequence: CASQLLERGYEQYF. The CDR3 DNA reads as TGTGCCAGCCAGCTTCTTGAAAGGGGTTACGAGCAGTACTTC. The entire variable domain, with the rest obtained from reference TRBV2 and TRBJ2-7, is as follows: EPEVTQTPSHQVTQMGQEVILRCVPISNHLYFYWYRQILGQKVEFLVSFYNNEISEKSEIFDDQFSVERPDGSNFTLKIRSTKLEDSAMYFCASQLLERGYEQYFGPGTRLTVT.

The V gene is TRBV4-1, the J gene TRBJ2-3; the match to TRBD1 covers 7 bases. The CDR3 sequence is 18 residues long. CDR1 is MGHRA, CDR2 YSYEKL, per germline. Trimming took 0 bases from V and 0 from J; bases not matched to a gene: 9. Here the CDR3 DNA reads TGCGCCAGCAGCCAAGAAAGGTCAGGGGGAACTAGCACAGATACGCAGTATTTT. Protein: CASSQERSGGTSTDTQYF.

This clonotype was observed many times. The chain couples TRBV5-6 to TRBJ2-1, with D perhaps TRBD1 (6 bases). From germline, CDR1 is SGHDT and CDR2 YYEEEE. The ends were cut back, 2 bases at V and 1 base at J, with 10 bases in the middle. CDR3 length equals 15 residues. The CDR3 loop is CASSFGQGSYNEQFF. CDR3 in DNA: TGTGCCAGCAGCTTCGGGCAGGGGTCCTACAATGAGCAGTTCTTC.

The table lists this clonotype with many counts. J is TRBJ2-7 and V is TRBV12-3 or TRBV12-4, with 7 bases fitting TRBD2. The CDR3 extends over 14 amino acids. V was pared by 6 bases and J by 6 bases, with 11 bases of the junction left unmatched. In nucleotides, the CDR3 is TGTGCCAGCAGCGGGACCGGGAGGCGGAGCGAGCAGTACTTC. It codes for CASSGTGRRSEQYF.

This clonotype occurred many times. This sequence joins TRBV20-1 and TRBJ2-7, with D possibly matching TRBD2 (6 bases). Trimming removed 6 bases from V and 6 bases from J, with 18 bases in between. CDR1 and CDR2 from the germline V gene are DFQATT and SNEGSKA (reference sequence). CDR3 length equals 13 residues. The CDR3 region is CSATPSGVGEQYF. The CDR3 nucleotides are TGCAGTGCAACCCCCTCGGGGGTGGGCGAGCAGTACTTC.

The sample holds many counts of this clonotype. The chain combines TRBV28 with TRBJ2-7; the match to TRBD1 covers 11 bases. The trim removed 6 bases at V and 6 bases at J, leaving 4 bases unmatched. Per germline, CDR1 MDHEN and CDR2 SYDVKM. CDR3 length: 13 residues. CDR3 nucleotide sequence: TGTGCCAGCAGGGGACAGGGGGTAGGCGAGCAGTACTTC. As protein: CASRGQGVGEQYF.

In regard to this clonotype: The germline gene is not matched at one end of the junction; a read error may be the cause. The chain couples TRBV7-9 to TRBJ2-1; no firm D call. The CDR3 has 18 residues. Germline CDR1 SEHNR, CDR2 FQNEAQ (reference sequence). CDR3 residues: CASSLGSWAQSSYNEQFF. The CDR3 DNA reads as TGCGCCAGCAGCTTAGGATCCTGGGCGCAGAGCTCCTACAATGAGCAGTTCTTC.

The genes are TRBV29-1 and TRBJ2-1; D may be TRBD1 (6 bases). Trimming removed 5 bases at V and 7 bases at J, with 18 bases between. The germline gives CDR1 SQVTM, CDR2 ANQGSEA. CDR3 length: 14 amino acids. Here the CDR3 reads CSVPQGGVINEQFF. The CDR3 DNA reads TGCAGCGTTCCCCAAGGGGGAGTAATAAATGAGCAGTTCTTC.

This clonotype has a count of ten or more. The CDR3 spells CASTGTSGRGETQYF. DNA of the CDR3: TGTGCCAGCACCGGGACTAGCGGGAGGGGGGAGACCCAGTACTTC. This chain links TRBV12-3 or TRBV12-4 with TRBJ2-5; TRBD2 matches 16 bases. J lost 5 bases, V lost 7 bases, and 4 bases had no gene match. The CDR3 is 15 residues long.

Remarks on this clonotype: A much larger clone differs by one base, so this may be a read error. The chain links TRBV9 to TRBJ2-2; D not certain. Germline V gene data show CDR1 as SGDLS and CDR2 as YYNGEE. Deletions cut 0 bases from V and 6 bases from J, with 6 bases between. The CDR3 sequence is 13 residues long. The CDR3 bases are TGTGCCAGCAGCGTAGGTGGCGCCGGGGAGCTGTTTTTT. Translation gives CASSVGGAGELFF.

V gene TRBV12-3 or TRBV12-4 combines with J gene TRBJ1-2, with TRBD1 identical over 10 bases. This CDR3 has 16 residues. Trimming took 5 bases from V and 5 from J; bases not matched to a gene: 11. The CDR3 reads CASSPTRGTGVYGYTF. CDR3 nucleotides: TGTGCCAGCAGTCCTACCCGCGGGACAGGGGTATATGGCTACACCTTC.

This clonotype was picked up a small number of times. The CDR3 DNA follows: TGTGCCAGCAGCTTGTATGGGACTAGCGGGAGCCCCGGGTATGAGCAGTTCTTC. Translated: CASSLYGTSGSPGYEQFF. This sequence joins TRBV5-5 and TRBJ2-1, with 14 bases identical to TRBD2. In germline, CDR1 is SGHKS, CDR2 YYEKEE (reference sequence). The CDR3 sequence is 18 residues long. J gave up 8 bases and V 1 base, and 11 bases lay outside the gene matches. The full variable domain, its missing parts supplied by reference TRBV5-5 and TRBJ2-1, is DAGVTQSPTHLIKTRGQQVTLRCSPISGHKSVSWYQQVLGQGPQFIFQYYEKEERGRGNFPDRFSARQFPNYSSELNVNALLLGDSALYLCASSLYGTSGSPGYEQFFGPGTRLTVL.

This clonotype showed up many times. The chain recombines TRBV5-1 with TRBJ2-7; 9 positions agree with TRBD1. With V trimmed by 3 bases and J by 6 bases, 7 bases remained unmatched. The germline V gene has CDR1 SGHRS and CDR2 YFSETQ. The CDR3 contains 14 residues. The CDR3 is CASSSGTGMFEQYF. CDR3 bases: TGCGCCAGCAGCTCCGGGACAGGGATGTTCGAGCAGTACTTC.

This clonotype showed up many times. The V call is TRBV10-2, the J call TRBJ1-5; the D gene is possibly TRBD1 (5 bases). The V gene lost 0 bases and the J gene lost 6 bases, with 12 bases spanning the gap. The germline CDR1 and CDR2 sequences are WSHSY and SAAADI. The CDR3 is 15 amino acids. The CDR3 region has the DNA TGCGCCAGCAGTGAGTCCAGGGCGGGGAGTCAGCCCCAGCATTTT. It specifies CASSESRAGSQPQHF.

This clonotype showed up many times. The V call is TRBV12-3 or TRBV12-4, the J call TRBJ1-2; D not certain. The germline V and J ends were trimmed by 5 bases and 7 bases, with 14 bases remaining between them. The CDR3 has 13 amino acids. Here the CDR3 DNA reads TGTGCCAGCAGTCCTACGATCTTGAGTGGCTACACCTTC. Amino acids: CASSPTILSGYTF.

Only a few counts were recorded for this clonotype. The chain has TRBV16 and TRBJ1-4; possible D gene TRBD1, 5 bases. From germline, CDR1 is KGHSY and CDR2 FQNENV. CDR3 length equals 16 residues. Trimming shortened V by 4 bases and J by 2 bases, and 14 bases separated the two germline ends. CDR3 coding DNA: TGTGCCAGCAGCCTCTGGCGGACAACCACTAATGAAAAACTGTTTTTT. This translates into CASSLWRTTTNEKLFF.

This clonotype was counted many times. The chain links TRBV28 to TRBJ1-2; D uncertain. Germline V gene data show CDR1 as MDHEN and CDR2 as SYDVKM. This CDR3 contains 12 residues. The V end was cut by 3 bases, the J end by 5 bases, with 7 bases between. CDR3 nucleotides: TGTGCCAGCAGTTTCACAATATATGGCTACACCTTC. Translated, it gives CASSFTIYGYTF.

The chain is built from TRBV30 and TRBJ1-1, with TRBD1 as a possible D gene (6 bases). This CDR3 has 14 residues. V was clipped by 0 bases and J by 10 bases, with 18 bases between them. CDR1 is GTSNPN and CDR2 is SVGIG in the germline V gene (reference sequence). In DNA, the CDR3 is TGTGCCTGGAGTGTCAGTAGGGGGGGGACATCAGCTTTCTTT. Encoded protein: CAWSVSRGGTSAFF.

This sequence joins TRBV20-1 and TRBJ2-5, with D unresolved. Trimming removed 7 bases at V and 3 bases at J, with 12 bases between. Germline CDR1 and CDR2: DFQATT and SNEGSKA (reference sequence). The CDR3 length is 12 residues. The CDR3 region is CSGFYGEETQYF. The CDR3 DNA is TGCAGTGGGTTCTATGGAGAAGAGACCCAGTACTTC.

This clonotype has just a few counts. The CDR3 loop reads CASSQPGLAFHEQYF. In nucleotides, the CDR3 is TGTGCCAGCAGCCAGCCGGGACTAGCTTTCCACGAGCAGTACTTC. The chain carries TRBV6-1 and TRBJ2-7; 9 bases match TRBD2. This CDR3 spans 15 amino acids. With V trimmed by 6 bases and J by 5 bases, 11 bases remained unmatched. Germline V gene lookup returns CDR1 MNHNS and CDR2 SASEGT.

As DNA, the CDR3 is TGTGCCAGCAGCGTCGGCGGGAGGGCGGAGGAGACCCAGTACTTC. This codes for CASSVGGRAEETQYF. This chain links TRBV9 with TRBJ2-5; the match to TRBD2 covers 9 bases. The V segment lost 2 bases and the J segment 5 bases; nucleotides outside the gene matches: 7. The CDR3 runs to 15 residues. Germline V gives CDR1 SGDLS, CDR2 YYNGEE.

The chain is built from TRBV20-1 and TRBJ1-2; 7 bases map to TRBD1. This CDR3 is 16 amino acids long. The germline gives CDR1 DFQATT, CDR2 SNEGSKA (reference sequence). V lost 7 bases and J lost 4; bases outside the gene matches: 18. CDR3: CSGKESWDSGPYGYTF. Here the CDR3 DNA reads TGCAGTGGCAAGGAGTCGTGGGACAGCGGGCCCTATGGCTACACCTTC.

This clonotype was observed a few times. The chain couples TRBV6-2 or TRBV6-3 to TRBJ2-7; D gene uncertain. Germline V gives CDR1 MNHEY, CDR2 SVGEGT. V dropped 6 bases and J dropped 3 bases, with 9 bases sitting between them. This CDR3 is 12 amino acids long. The CDR3 reads CASSHPFYEQYF. The CDR3 DNA reads TGTGCCAGCAGCCACCCTTTCTACGAGCAGTACTTC.

The chain employs TRBV6-2 or TRBV6-3 and TRBJ2-5; D is ambiguous. V was cut by 7 bases and J by 2 bases, with 17 bases left in between. The CDR3 has 15 residues. The germline V gene has CDR1 MNHEY and CDR2 SVGEGT. The chain's CDR3 is CASMLVVGFQETQYF. In DNA, the CDR3 is TGTGCCAGCATGCTGGTAGTGGGCTTTCAAGAGACCCAGTACTTC.

The sample holds many counts of this clonotype. The chain links TRBV27 to TRBJ2-7; weak D call: TRBD1 (6 bases). Trimming took 5 bases from V and 4 from J, leaving 21 bases between them. Looked up from germline, CDR1 is MNHEY and CDR2 is SMNVEV (reference sequence). The CDR3 contains 16 residues. The CDR3 nucleotides read TGTGCCAGCAGTCTCAAGAAGTCCCGGGACATTTACGAGCAGTACTTC. Protein product: CASSLKKSRDIYEQYF.

This clonotype was detected ten times or more. V gene TRBV7-8 combines with J gene TRBJ2-2; 7 nucleotides align to TRBD2. Looked up from germline, CDR1 is SGHVS and CDR2 is FQNEAQ. This CDR3 is 15 amino acids long. Germline trimming cut 5 bases from V and 4 bases from J; bases unmatched to any gene: 7. The CDR3 region has the DNA TGTGCCAGCAGCAAACCGGGACTAATCACCGGGGAGCTGTTTTTT. This encodes CASSKPGLITGELFF.

This clonotype was detected a few times. The gene calls are TRBV5-5 and TRBJ1-5, with TRBD1 as a possible D gene (6 bases). V dropped 2 bases and J dropped 0 bases, with 9 bases sitting between them. CDR1 is SGHKS, CDR2 YYEKEE, per germline (reference sequence). There are 15 residues in the CDR3. In nucleotides, the CDR3 is TGTGCCAGCAGCTTACACAGGGATAGCAATCAGCCCCAGCATTTT. Its translation: CASSLHRDSNQPQHF.

This clonotype has a handful of counts. The chain has TRBV20-1 and TRBJ1-5, with D unresolved. The V gene lost 0 bases and the J gene lost 8 bases, with 8 bases spanning the gap. Germline-derived CDR1 and CDR2 are DFQATT and SNEGSKA (reference sequence). The length of the CDR3 is 12 residues. CDR3 coding DNA: TGCAGTGCTAGAGATCCTGGGGAGCCCCAGCATTTT. Its protein product is CSARDPGEPQHF.